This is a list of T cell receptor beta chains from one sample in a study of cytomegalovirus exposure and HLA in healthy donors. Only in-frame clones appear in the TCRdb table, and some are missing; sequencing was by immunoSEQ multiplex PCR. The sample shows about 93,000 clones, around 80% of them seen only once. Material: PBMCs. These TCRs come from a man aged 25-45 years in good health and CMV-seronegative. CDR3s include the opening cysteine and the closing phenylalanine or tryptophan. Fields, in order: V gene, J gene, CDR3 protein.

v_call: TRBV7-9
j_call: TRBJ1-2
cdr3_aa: CASSPRGGMEGYTF

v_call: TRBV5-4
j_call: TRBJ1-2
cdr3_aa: CASSLAGRGRVGYTF

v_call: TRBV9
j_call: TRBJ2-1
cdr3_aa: CASSGRLAGGNYNEQFF

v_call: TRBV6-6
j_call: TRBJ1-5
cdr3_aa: CASSYSRGQGIQPQHF

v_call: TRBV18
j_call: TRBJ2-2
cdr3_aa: CASSHRGSTGELFF

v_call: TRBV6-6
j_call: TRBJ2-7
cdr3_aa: CASSYSPTSGEEQYF

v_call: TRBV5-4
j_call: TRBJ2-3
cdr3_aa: CASSSGTTSTDTQYF

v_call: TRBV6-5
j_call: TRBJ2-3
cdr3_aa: CASRRTSGRSDTQYF

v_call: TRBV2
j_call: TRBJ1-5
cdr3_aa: CASSERVLLLTGSHQPQHF

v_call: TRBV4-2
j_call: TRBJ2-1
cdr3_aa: CASSQDSGFRGGARSSYNEQFF

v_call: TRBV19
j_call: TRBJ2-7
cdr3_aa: CASSILGTGGYEQYF

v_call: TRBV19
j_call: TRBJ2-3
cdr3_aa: CASSPRRGESADTQYF

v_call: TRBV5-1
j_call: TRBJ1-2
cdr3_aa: CASSSGTGFGYTF

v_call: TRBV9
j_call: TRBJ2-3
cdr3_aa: CASSVGTGSGTDTQYF

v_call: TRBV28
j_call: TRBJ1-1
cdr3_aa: CASSVGGTNTEAFF

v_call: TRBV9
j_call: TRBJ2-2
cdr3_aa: CASSVQGLESGELFF

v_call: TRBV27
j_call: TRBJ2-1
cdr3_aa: CASSLSLGSYNEQFF

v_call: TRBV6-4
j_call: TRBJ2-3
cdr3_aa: CASSDTGGSTDTQYF

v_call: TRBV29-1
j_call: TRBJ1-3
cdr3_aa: CSVAPGSGNTIYF

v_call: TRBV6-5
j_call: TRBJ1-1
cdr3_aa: CASSYKDTTEAFF

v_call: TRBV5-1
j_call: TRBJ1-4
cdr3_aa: CASSSQGGTNEKLFF

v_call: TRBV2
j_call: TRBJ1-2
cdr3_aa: CASTLRGASGGYTF

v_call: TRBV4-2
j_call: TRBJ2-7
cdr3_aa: CASSQVSSGGLYEQYF

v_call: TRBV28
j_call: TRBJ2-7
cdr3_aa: CASSPTGGYEQYF

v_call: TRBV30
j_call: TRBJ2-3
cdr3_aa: CAWSVRGGNTQYF

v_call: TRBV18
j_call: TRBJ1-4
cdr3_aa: CASSPTASGTNEKLFF

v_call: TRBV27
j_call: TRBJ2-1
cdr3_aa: CASRPGVLGYNEQFF

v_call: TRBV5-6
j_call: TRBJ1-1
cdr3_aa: CASSFQGKNTEAFF

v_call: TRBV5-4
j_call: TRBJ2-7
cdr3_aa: CASSSRGRGEQYF

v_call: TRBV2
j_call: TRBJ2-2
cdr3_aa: CASSGRATGELFF

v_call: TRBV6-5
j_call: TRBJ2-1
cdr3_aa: CASRSRQGAYNEQFF

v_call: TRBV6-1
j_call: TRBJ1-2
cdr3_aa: CASRAGTLYGYTF

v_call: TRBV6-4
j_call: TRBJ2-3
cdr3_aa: CASSPTPDSPDTQYF

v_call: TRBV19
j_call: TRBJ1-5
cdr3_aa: CASSIPYSNQPQHF

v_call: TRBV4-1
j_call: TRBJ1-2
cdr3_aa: CASSQGSGTGNGYTF

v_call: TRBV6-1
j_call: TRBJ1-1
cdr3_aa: CASSELGRGMGTEAFF

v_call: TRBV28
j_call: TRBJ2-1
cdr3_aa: CASSGMMGQGRRGEQFF

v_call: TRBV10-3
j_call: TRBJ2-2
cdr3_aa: CAIRTFLNTGELFF

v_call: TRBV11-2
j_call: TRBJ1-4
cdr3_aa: CASSREDREREKLFF

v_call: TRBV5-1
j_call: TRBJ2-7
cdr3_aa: CASSSSTPGREDEQYF

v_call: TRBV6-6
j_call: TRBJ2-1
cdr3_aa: CASSYQQGYNEQFF

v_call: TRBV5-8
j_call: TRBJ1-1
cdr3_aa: CASSRRGTEAFF

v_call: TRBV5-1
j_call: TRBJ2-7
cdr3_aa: CASSLGTRRYF

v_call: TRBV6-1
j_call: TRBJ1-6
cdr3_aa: CAGGSTSNSPLHF

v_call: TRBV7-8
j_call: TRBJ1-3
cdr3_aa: CASSLGTANSGNTIYF

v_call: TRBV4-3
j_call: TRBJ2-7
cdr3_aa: CASSLKRTGGNEQYF

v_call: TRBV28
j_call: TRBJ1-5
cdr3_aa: CASSLRGQGGNQPQHF

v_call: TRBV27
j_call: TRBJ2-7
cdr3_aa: CASRLAGAFDEQYF

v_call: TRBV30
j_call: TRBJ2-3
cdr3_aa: CAWSPGQPTDTQYF

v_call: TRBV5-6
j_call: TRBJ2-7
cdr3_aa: CASSTDQGLFYEQYF

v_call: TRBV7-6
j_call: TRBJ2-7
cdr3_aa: CASSTLTDYEQYF

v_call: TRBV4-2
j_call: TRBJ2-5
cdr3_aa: CASSQGGGLAGAETQYF

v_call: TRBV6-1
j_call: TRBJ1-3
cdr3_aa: CAGASGGKGYTIYF

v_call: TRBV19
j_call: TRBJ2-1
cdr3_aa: CASSMTGKGANEQFF